This is a list of T cell receptor beta chains from one sample in a study of blood T cell repertoires in COVID-19. Clones were sequenced by immunoSEQ multiplex PCR, and TCRdb holds only the in-frame ones, with some missing. The sample contains 100,000 or so clones, about 92% of which appear only once. The specimen sequenced was peripheral blood. These receptors all come from a man aged 45-65 years with active COVID-19. Each CDR3 is given with its conserved first and last residue. D genes are given only for firm matches.

J gene: TRBJ1-1
D gene: NA
V gene: TRBV6-5
CDR3 protein: CASSRGQFIEAFF

J gene: TRBJ1-5
D gene: NA
V gene: TRBV6-6
CDR3 protein: CASSTRDQPQHF

J gene: TRBJ2-5
D gene: TRBD1
V gene: TRBV7-6
CDR3 protein: CASSSLGQGAIIYF

J gene: TRBJ2-7
D gene: NA
V gene: TRBV2
CDR3 protein: CASSLTISSEQYF

J gene: TRBJ1-1
D gene: TRBD1
V gene: TRBV14
CDR3 protein: CASSSRTGFGGTEAFF

J gene: TRBJ1-1
D gene: NA
V gene: TRBV5-1
CDR3 protein: CASSQGSTTRYEAFF

J gene: TRBJ2-7
D gene: NA
V gene: TRBV5-1
CDR3 protein: CASSPRTDPYEQYF

J gene: TRBJ2-4
D gene: NA
V gene: TRBV19
CDR3 protein: CASSAKIIRDIQYF

J gene: TRBJ2-1
D gene: TRBD2
V gene: TRBV9
CDR3 protein: CASSVKGLAGEEQFF

J gene: TRBJ2-1
D gene: TRBD2
V gene: TRBV6-5
CDR3 protein: CASSRTSGSYNEQFF

J gene: TRBJ1-1
D gene: TRBD1
V gene: TRBV27
CDR3 protein: CASRQGALTEAFF

J gene: TRBJ1-3
D gene: NA
V gene: TRBV28
CDR3 protein: CASSLRLSGNTIYF

J gene: TRBJ1-2
D gene: NA
V gene: TRBV19
CDR3 protein: CASSIVAGYGYTF

J gene: TRBJ1-1
D gene: NA
V gene: TRBV24-1
CDR3 protein: CATSDLLPSAAF

J gene: TRBJ1-1
D gene: NA
V gene: TRBV5-1
CDR3 protein: CASSYREDTEAFF

J gene: TRBJ2-3
D gene: NA
V gene: TRBV5-1
CDR3 protein: CASSPGLPRDTQYF

J gene: TRBJ2-1
D gene: NA
V gene: TRBV20-1
CDR3 protein: CSASQAQSSYNEQFF

J gene: TRBJ2-5
D gene: NA
V gene: TRBV28
CDR3 protein: CASSPPDFLGETQYF

J gene: TRBJ2-7
D gene: TRBD2
V gene: TRBV5-1
CDR3 protein: CASSSLETSGRDYEQYF

J gene: TRBJ2-3
D gene: NA
V gene: TRBV30
CDR3 protein: CATEFFATQYF